This T cell receptor (beta chain) was observed in a study of metastatic and nonmetastatic thyroid tumors. Study overall: Samples came from malignant and benign thyroid patients, and repertoires were compared across blood and tumor or nodule tissue.

No patient received treatment before thyroid surgery. Using MiXCR, TCRdb re-called clones from the PCR reads. The sample lists tens of thousands of clones, around a sixth seen once, with approximately 6.5% in the top ten. CDR1 MNHEY and CDR2 SVGAGI come from the germline V gene. CDR3 length equals 13 residues. Note on this clone: The CDR3 does not end in the conserved phenylalanine or tryptophan, so this is likely a read error.

The sequence derives from a male donor with papillary thyroid cancer or a benign thyroid nodule (not recorded which). Some clones in this sample may be carry-over from other donors' samples. V is TRBV6-5 and J is TRBJ1-2; D unclear. Material: blood. This CDR3 is CASSYTPNYCYTL. The DNA for the CDR3 is TGTGCCAGCAGTTACACACCAAACTATTGCTACACCCTC.